This record concerns one TCR beta chain sequence. It lacks a known antigen. The input lacks base qualities; no much larger clone sits a single base away. Library method: RACE. Sequencing took place on a NextSeq 500. During library preparation, unique molecular identifiers were attached to individual cDNA molecules so that TCRs could be counted in a quantitative, reproducible way. For every blood RNA sample, sequencing covered both the TCR alpha and TCR beta chains. The source study handled its data this way. Samples had a median of roughly 98,000 TCRs, with a range from about 23,224 to 750,000. V, J and CDR3 annotation of the TCR reads was carried out using the Decombinator software suite. For PS versus PT1 abundance plots, all samples were subsampled to the same number of TCRs (28,000). TCRs were defined as expanded if absent before sensitization and observed at least eight times at the 2-week time point. The public reads were reanalyzed by TCRdb: fastp trimming at Q25, MiXCR alignment, in-frame beta chains only. Each entry is one CDR3 protein sequence, shown with its most common DNA and genes. It is TCRdb's table, rather than the study itself, that gives the V and J calls and clone size. A total of 270,000 or so distinct CDR3 sequences appear in this sample, over 7.5% of them only once. Roughly 1.2% of the sample lies in the top ten.

The meaning of the sample's time point label: pre-sensitization, week 0. The treatment or condition label on this specimen signifies: therapeutic diphenylcyclopropenone sensitization with weekly scalp DPC. At each patch-test visit, blood was drawn before the patch test was applied. Eligible patients were aged 18 to 70, diagnosed with alopecia, deemed suitable for DPC therapy, and excluded if pregnant. Unfractionated whole blood was collected in Tempus Blood RNA tubes, and total RNA was extracted from that blood. Compared with germline, V lacks 3 bases and J lacks 5 bases; bases without a gene match: 10. Taken from cysteine to phenylalanine, the CDR3 has 17 residues. CDR3 DNA is the only sequence kept; it has 51 bases, read in frame from the first base. CDR1 and CDR2 are read off the germline V gene as SGHTA and FQGNSA. This record comes from a study of human T cells and chemical hapten exposure (dated by TCRdb to about 2021). Study-wide context: For sensitization, 2% DPC in acetone was applied to an approximately 2 cm by approximately 2 cm area of upper inner arm skin. Weekly therapeutic DPC doses were additionally applied to the scalp of patients throughout the roughly 23-week study period. Patch testing on the upper back used Finn chambers containing 0.01% DPC, with scoring done after 6 days according to International Contact Dermatitis Research Group standards. The patient cohort, mostly female, included alopecia areata with under or over 50% scalp involvement, alopecia totalis and alopecia universalis. Libraries were pooled for sequencing, and variation in per-sample TCR yields was attributed mainly to small differences in library volumes within the pool. In alopecia patients, the study followed how the peripheral blood TCR repertoire changed in vivo over primary and secondary sensitization to diphenylcyclopropenone (DPC), a hapten. Blood samples were taken from patients before sensitization (week 0) and then at 2, 6 and about 24 weeks after DPC sensitization. For TCR sequencing, blood came from 25 to 35 alopecia patients at anywhere from one to four time points (pre-sensitization, 2, 6 and 24 weeks). Overall study outcomes, separate from this receptor: Significantly more large CDR3 similarity clusters were formed by expanded TCRs than by pre-sensitization or healthy control sets, consistent with antigen-driven responses. Because all patients had alopecia, a presumed autoimmune disease, the immune response of the patients might differ from that of healthy individuals. Repeated subsampling changed both the strength of the expansion versus patch-test correlation and the threshold at which that correlation became significant. Patch test score was positively correlated with the number of PT1 expanded TCRs, with significance at thresholds 8, 16 and 32 but not at 4. No change with DPC sensitization was found in the number of TCRs above 1 in 1000 frequency, and no evidence of global repertoire structure alterations was found.

The sample here was whole blood, taken in connection with sensitization to the hapten diphenylcyclopropenone (DPC). The chain uses TRBV7-2 and TRBJ2-3; TRBD2 matches 11 bases in the middle. The source is a man younger than 35 with alopecia areata. Some clones in this sample may be carry-over from other donors' samples. The nucleotides read TGTGCCAGCAGCTTTAACCTGGGACTAGCGGAAGTAGATACGCAGTATTTT. Translated, it gives CASSFNLGLAEVDTQYF.